This passage covers 17 T cell receptor beta chains from one sample sequenced in a study of blood T cell repertoires in COVID-19. Repertoires were generated with immunoSEQ multiplex PCR, while TCRdb's copy carries only in-frame clones and drops some. The sample yields 150,000 or so clones, around nine tenths seen once. The sample taken for sequencing was peripheral blood. The receptors come from a man in his sixties with COVID-19, enrolled during active disease.

A single count supports this clone. The chain employs TRBV6-2 or TRBV6-3 and TRBJ2-7; 8 positions agree with TRBD2. This CDR3 region has 17 residues. Germline V CDR1 and CDR2: MNHEY, SVGEGT. V shed 5 bases, J shed 2 bases, and the junction held 14 bases outside the gene matches. The CDR3: CASSPISGNGRTYEQYF. The DNA of the CDR3 is TGTGCCAGCAGTCCGATTAGCGGGAACGGTCGAACCTACGAGCAGTACTTC.

A single count supports this clone. The rearrangement uses TRBV29-1 and TRBJ1-2; the D gene is possibly TRBD1 (5 bases). Looked up from germline, CDR1 is SQVTM and CDR2 is ANQGSEA. This CDR3 comprises 13 residues. Trimming removed 7 bases from V and 0 bases from J, with 12 bases in between. CDR3 nucleotide sequence: TGCAGCGCCCGACAGCCTGCTAACTATGGCTACACCTTC. Its translation: CSARQPANYGYTF.

This clone has just one count. The gene calls are TRBV18 and TRBJ1-5; TRBD1 is a possible D gene (5 bases). In germline, CDR1 is KGHSH, CDR2 LQKENI. Deletions cut 3 bases from V and 3 bases from J, with 12 bases between. The CDR3 loop spans 15 amino acids. The CDR3 coding sequence is TGTGCCAGCTCACCGTACGACAGAACCAATCAGCCCCAGCATTTT. The encoded protein is CASSPYDRTNQPQHF.

The chain joins TRBV3-1 (or the pseudogene TRBV3-2) to TRBJ1-1; D is uncertain. Germline assignment: CDR1 LGHDT and CDR2 YNNKEL (reference sequence). Trimming stripped 2 bases from V and 6 bases from J, with 10 bases between. CDR3 length equals 13 residues. CDR3 in amino acids: CASSQQVLSEAFF. CDR3 DNA sequence: TGTGCCAGCAGCCAACAGGTTTTGTCTGAAGCTTTCTTT.

Here the CDR3 DNA reads TGTGCCAGCAGTGGGACTAGCGGGACCACCGGGGAGCTGTTTTTT. Its protein is CASSGTSGTTGELFF. The chain couples TRBV9 to TRBJ2-2; 13 nucleotides align to TRBD2. Losses at the gene ends were 5 bases for V and 4 bases for J; bases not matched to a gene: 2. Germline values: CDR1 SGDLS, CDR2 YYNGEE. The CDR3 consists of 15 residues.

The genes are TRBV7-2 and TRBJ1-2, with D unclear. The germline CDR1 and CDR2 sequences are SGHTA and FQGNSA. The V and J ends lost 1 base and 6 bases respectively, with 18 bases between them. The CDR3 covers 16 residues. CDR3 nucleotides: TGTGCCAGCAGCTTAGGTGGTGGGAGCTACACTAATGGCTACACCTTC. Its protein is CASSLGGGSYTNGYTF.

This clone was observed a single time. A junction boundary mismatches the germline segment, possibly from a read error. J is TRBJ2-5 and V is TRBV6-1, with no clear D. The CDR3 loop spans 12 amino acids. The germline V gene has CDR1 MNHNS and CDR2 SASEGT. Here the CDR3 reads CASREGRETQYF. The DNA for the CDR3 is TGTGCCAGCAGGGAAGGGCGGGAGACCCAGTACTTC.

The chain carries TRBV3-1 (or the pseudogene TRBV3-2) and TRBJ1-3; tentatively, D is TRBD1 (5 bases). This CDR3 is built from 15 residues. The germline CDR1 and CDR2 sequences are LGHDT and YNNKEL (reference sequence). Trimming shortened V by 6 bases and J by 2 bases, and 14 bases separated the two germline ends. CDR3 in DNA: TGTGCCAGCAGACTGACCGGGACTGCTGGAAACACCATATATTTT. It yields the protein CASRLTGTAGNTIYF.

The genes are TRBV3-1 (or the pseudogene TRBV3-2) and TRBJ1-2, with D possibly being TRBD1 (6 bases). CDR1 and CDR2 (germline): LGHDT, YNNKEL (reference sequence). Trimming shortened V by 1 base and J by 7 bases, and 13 bases separated the two germline ends. The CDR3 is 14 residues long. In DNA form, the CDR3 reads TGTGCCAGCAGCCAAGTGTCAGGGGTAGGTGGCTACACCTTC. Protein product: CASSQVSGVGGYTF.

The genes are TRBV20-1 and TRBJ1-5; perhaps TRBD1 as D (5 bases). This CDR3 contains 13 residues. V was trimmed by 3 bases and J by 7 bases, leaving 13 bases between them. Per the germline V gene, CDR1 is DFQATT and CDR2 is SNEGSKA (reference sequence). For the CDR3, the DNA is TGCAGTGCTAGTCAGGGACTCGGCCAGCCCCAGCATTTT. Encoded protein: CSASQGLGQPQHF.

The chain joins TRBV23-1 to TRBJ1-2; TRBD1 might be the D (5 bases). TRBV23-1 is sorted into the ORF group, with uncertain function. CDR3 size: 16 residues. V was clipped by 7 bases and J by 3 bases, with 21 bases between them. The CDR3 loop reads CASTPGRCVSDYGYTF. The CDR3 bases are TGCGCCAGCACACCAGGGAGGTGCGTCAGCGACTATGGCTACACCTTC.

The rearrangement links TRBV4-2 to TRBJ2-3; D is ambiguous. There are 13 residues in the CDR3. V shed 4 bases and J shed 4 bases, with 9 bases lying between them. Germline CDR1 is LGHNA and CDR2 is YNFKEQ. CDR3 sequence: CASSLSVADTQYF. The CDR3 DNA reads as TGTGCCAGCAGCCTCTCGGTGGCAGATACGCAGTATTTT.

This chain links TRBV6-5 with TRBJ2-3; perhaps TRBD1 as D (5 bases). Germline V gene sequence: CDR1 MNHEY, CDR2 SVGAGI. This CDR3 is built from 15 residues. V lost 7 bases and J 6 bases, leaving 20 bases between the germline ends. The CDR3 loop is CASNLGLTGADTQYF. For the CDR3, the DNA is TGTGCCAGCAACCTAGGCCTCACAGGAGCGGATACGCAGTATTTT.

Turning to this clone: The identical CDR3 is also encoded by other nucleotide sequences in the sample. The chain is built from TRBV12-3 or TRBV12-4 and TRBJ1-2; D is undetermined. The CDR3 has 12 residues. V was trimmed by 8 bases and J by 4 bases, leaving 11 bases between them. DNA of the CDR3: TGTGCCAGCGGTTCAGGAGGCTATGGCTACACCTTC. Its translation is CASGSGGYGYTF.

The chain combines TRBV6-5 with TRBJ2-3, with TRBD1 matching over 12 bases. Germline values: CDR1 MNHEY, CDR2 SVGAGI. Unmatched junction bases numbered 5, after V lost 4 bases and J lost 3 bases. The CDR3 extends over 16 amino acids. CDR3 sequence: CASSSPGQGATDTQYF. The CDR3 region has the DNA TGTGCCAGCAGTTCACCGGGACAGGGGGCAACAGATACGCAGTATTTT.

This clone appeared a single time. This chain links TRBV2 with TRBJ1-5, with D unresolved. The germline gives CDR1 SNHLY, CDR2 FYNNEI. The CDR3 has 14 amino acids. The V end was cut by 9 bases, the J end by 2 bases, with 14 bases between. Here the CDR3 reads CASQHRSGNQPQHF. CDR3 bases: TGTGCCAGTCAACATCGAAGCGGCAATCAGCCCCAGCATTTT. Filled out from reference TRBV2 and TRBJ1-5, the complete variable domain reads EPEVTQTPSHQVTQMGQEVILRCVPISNHLYFYWYRQILGQKVEFLVSFYNNEISEKSEIFDDQFSVERPDGSNFTLKIRSTKLEDSAMYFCASQHRSGNQPQHFGDGTRLSIL.

The chain employs TRBV28 and TRBJ2-7, with D perhaps matching TRBD1 (5 bases). Germline CDR1 is MDHEN and CDR2 is SYDVKM. The CDR3 contains 14 residues. Trimming cost V 4 bases and J 1 base, with 11 bases left between them. In DNA form, the CDR3 reads TGTGCCAGCAGTTGGGGCGACAGATCCTACGAGCAGTACTTC. It is translated as CASSWGDRSYEQYF.